These 4 T cell receptor beta chains share one sample of origin, sequenced in a study of blood T cells in healthy people across ages. Alongside a J-beta primer mix, a sample-barcoded 5' primer served in a second PCR lasting roughly 6 to 11 cycles. TCRdb itself ran the 5' RACE reads through MiXCR, one entry per CDR3 protein. Of 800,000 to 950,000 distinct CDR3 sequences detected, 45% to 50% appear once; the ten largest clones hold roughly an eighth. Sequenced material: blood. The receptor set was obtained from a young man in good health.

This clonotype was counted at least ten times. This sequence joins TRBV6-2 or TRBV6-3 and TRBJ2-1, with 11 bases aligning to TRBD2. The CDR3 spans 17 residues. With 2 bases clipped from V and 6 bases from J, the junction kept 9 bases outside the gene matches. Germline V gives CDR1 MNHEY, CDR2 SVGEGT. CDR3 in DNA: TGTGCCAGCAGTTACCCACCCCGCACTAGCGGGGGCAATGAGCAGTTCTTC. Translated, it gives CASSYPPRTSGGNEQFF.

The V and J genes are TRBV12-3 or TRBV12-4 and TRBJ1-5; no clear D. The CDR3 is 14 residues long. The V end was cut by 6 bases, the J end by 5 bases, with 14 bases between. The CDR3 region is CASSTHPSYQPQHF. DNA for the CDR3: TGTGCCAGCAGCACCCACCCCTCGTATCAGCCCCAGCATTTT.

J is TRBJ2-1 and V is TRBV2, with 7 bases aligning to TRBD2. Matching the DNA end better, TRBJ2-7 makes the J call doubtful. There are 14 residues in the CDR3. Per germline, CDR1 SNHLY and CDR2 FYNNEI. CDR3 nucleotide sequence: TGTGCCAGCAGTCGGGGAGGGGCCTACAATGAGCAGTACTTC. This encodes CASSRGGAYNEQYF.

The genes are TRBV2 and TRBJ2-1; perhaps D is TRBD1 or TRBD2 (5 bases each). Per germline, CDR1 SNHLY and CDR2 FYNNEI. With 7 bases removed from V and 7 bases from J, the gap between germline ends came to 17 bases. The CDR3 spans 14 residues. The CDR3 DNA reads TGTGCCAGCAACCCCCAGGGTGGCGGGAATGAGCAGTTCTTC. As protein: CASNPQGGGNEQFF.